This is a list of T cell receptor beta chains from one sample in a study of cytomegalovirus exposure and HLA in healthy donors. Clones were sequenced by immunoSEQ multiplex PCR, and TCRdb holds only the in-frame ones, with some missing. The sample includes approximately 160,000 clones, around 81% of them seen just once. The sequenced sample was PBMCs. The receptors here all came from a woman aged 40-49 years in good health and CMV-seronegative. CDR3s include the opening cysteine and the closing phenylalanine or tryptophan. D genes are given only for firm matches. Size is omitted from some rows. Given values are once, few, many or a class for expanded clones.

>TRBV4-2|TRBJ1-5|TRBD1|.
TGTGCCAGCAGCCTCGGGACAGGGAAAAGGGATCAGCCCCAGCATTTT
CASSLGTGKRDQPQHF
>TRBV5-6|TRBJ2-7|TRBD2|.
TGTGCCAGCAGCCCTCGACCAGGACTAGCGGGAGGCAGCGAGCAGTACTTC
CASSPRPGLAGGSEQYF
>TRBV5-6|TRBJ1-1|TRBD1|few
TGTGCCAGCAGCTTGGTGGGACAGGGAGAGTCGCTTGAAGCTTTCTTT
CASSLVGQGESLEAFF
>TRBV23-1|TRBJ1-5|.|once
TGCGCCAGCAGTCAATCGAAGGCGACTACTAATCAGCCCCAGCATTTT
CASSQSKATTNQPQHF
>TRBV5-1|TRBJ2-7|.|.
TGCGCCAGCAGCTTTAGCGGAGACTCCTACGAGCAGTACTTC
CASSFSGDSYEQYF
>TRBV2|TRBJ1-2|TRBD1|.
TGTGCCAGCAGTGGGGCGGACAGGGCGGGCTATGGCTACACCTTC
CASSGADRAGYGYTF
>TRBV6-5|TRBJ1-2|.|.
TGTGCCAGCAGTAGGGGACAATACTATGGCTACACCTTC
CASSRGQYYGYTF
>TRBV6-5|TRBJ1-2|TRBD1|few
TGTGCCAGCAGTCCCGGGACAGGCCGCGGCTACACCTTC
CASSPGTGRGYTF
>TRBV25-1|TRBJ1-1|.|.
TGTGCCAGCTCTAAAGGGGTAACTGAAGCTTTCTTT
CASSKGVTEAFF
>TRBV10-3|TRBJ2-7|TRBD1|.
TGTGCCATCAGTTGGGGGACAGGGCTATCGGAGCAGTACTTC
CAISWGTGLSEQYF
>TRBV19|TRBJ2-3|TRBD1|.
TGTGCCAGCTCAATGGGGACAGGGGGCGATACGCAGTATTTT
CASSMGTGGDTQYF
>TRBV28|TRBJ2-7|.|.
TGTGCCAGCAGTCGGGGGGCCCGGAGCTCCTACGAGCAGTACTTC
CASSRGARSSYEQYF
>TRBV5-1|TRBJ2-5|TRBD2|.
TGCGCCAGCACAACTAGCGGACAAGAGACCCAGTACTTC
CASTTSGQETQYF
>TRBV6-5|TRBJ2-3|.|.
TGTGCCAGCAGTTATAGGAGGGACTTCACAGATACGCAGTATTTT
CASSYRRDFTDTQYF